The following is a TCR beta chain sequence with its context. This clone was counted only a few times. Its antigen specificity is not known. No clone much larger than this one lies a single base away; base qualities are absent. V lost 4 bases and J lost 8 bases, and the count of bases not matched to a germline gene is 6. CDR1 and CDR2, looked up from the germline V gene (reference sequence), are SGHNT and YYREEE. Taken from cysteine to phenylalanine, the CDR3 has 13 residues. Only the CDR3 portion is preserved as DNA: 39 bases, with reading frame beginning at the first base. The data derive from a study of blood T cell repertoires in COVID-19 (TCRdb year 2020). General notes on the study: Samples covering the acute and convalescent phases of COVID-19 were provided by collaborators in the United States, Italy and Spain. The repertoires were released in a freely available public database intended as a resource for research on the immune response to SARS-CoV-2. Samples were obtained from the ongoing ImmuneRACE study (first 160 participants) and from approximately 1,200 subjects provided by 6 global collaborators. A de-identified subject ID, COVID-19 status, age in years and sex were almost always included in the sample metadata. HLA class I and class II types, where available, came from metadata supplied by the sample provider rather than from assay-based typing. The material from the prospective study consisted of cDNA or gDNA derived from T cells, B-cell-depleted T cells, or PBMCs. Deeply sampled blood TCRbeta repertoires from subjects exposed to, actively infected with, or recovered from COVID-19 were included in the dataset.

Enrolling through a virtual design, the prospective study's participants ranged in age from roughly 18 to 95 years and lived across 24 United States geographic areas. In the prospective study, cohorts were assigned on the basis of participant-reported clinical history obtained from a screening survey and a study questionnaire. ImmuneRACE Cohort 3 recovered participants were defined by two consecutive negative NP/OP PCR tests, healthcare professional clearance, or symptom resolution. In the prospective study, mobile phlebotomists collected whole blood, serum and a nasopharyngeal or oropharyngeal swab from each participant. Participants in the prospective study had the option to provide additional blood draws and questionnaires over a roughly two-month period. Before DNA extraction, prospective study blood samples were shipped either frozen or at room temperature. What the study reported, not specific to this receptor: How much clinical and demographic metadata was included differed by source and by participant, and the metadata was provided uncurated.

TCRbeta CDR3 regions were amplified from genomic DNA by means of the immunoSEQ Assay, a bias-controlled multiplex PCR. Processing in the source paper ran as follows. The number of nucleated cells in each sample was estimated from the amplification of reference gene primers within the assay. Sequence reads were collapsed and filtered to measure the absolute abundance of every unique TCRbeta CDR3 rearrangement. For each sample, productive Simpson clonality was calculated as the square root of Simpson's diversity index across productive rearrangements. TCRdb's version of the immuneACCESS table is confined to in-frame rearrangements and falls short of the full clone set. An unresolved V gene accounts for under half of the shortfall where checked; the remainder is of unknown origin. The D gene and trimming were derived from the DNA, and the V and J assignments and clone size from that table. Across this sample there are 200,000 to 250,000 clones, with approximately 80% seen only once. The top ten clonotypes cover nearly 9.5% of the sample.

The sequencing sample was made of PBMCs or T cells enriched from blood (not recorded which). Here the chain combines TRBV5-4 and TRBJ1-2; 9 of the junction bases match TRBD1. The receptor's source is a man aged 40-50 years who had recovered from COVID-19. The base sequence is TGTGCCAGCAGCCGGGACAGGGAAGGAGGCTACACCTTC. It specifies CASSRDREGGYTF.